These T cell receptor beta chains were read from a single sample in a study of cytomegalovirus exposure and HLA in healthy donors. Libraries were prepared by immunoSEQ multiplex PCR; TCRdb keeps only in-frame clonotypes and omits some of them. The data contain 150,000 or so clones, roughly 85% of them seen just once; the ten biggest clones take up approximately 8%. Sequenced input: PBMCs. Source of these receptors: a male donor in good health and CMV-seropositive. Both conserved end residues are trimmed from each CDR3. Fields, in order: D gene, V gene, CDR3 length, CDR3 protein. The D gene is left open where the match is weak.

TRBD1	TRBV29-1	13	SVITGGTNTGELF
-	TRBV6-1	14	ASSGLTGPTRNEQF
TRBD2	TRBV27	13	ASSFVAGGSYEQY
TRBD1	TRBV5-4	13	ASSLMGQQSYEQY
TRBD1	TRBV9	15	ASSETDRGHKNTEAF
-	TRBV7-9	14	ASSLEAGVFGNTIY
TRBD1	TRBV6-5	13	ASSFPGQGMGEQY
-	TRBV5-1	14	ASSLTLAEAYNEQF
TRBD2	TRBV9	14	ASSVGASGDKDTQY
-	TRBV7-9	13	ASSLRGEMNTEAF
TRBD1	TRBV19	13	ASSIWTGGAYEQY
TRBD1	TRBV7-2	13	ASSLNPGQTGEQY
-	TRBV2	11	ASSWTSHQPQH
-	TRBV6-4	11	ASSVYEAGELF
TRBD1	TRBV7-9	12	ASSSTQGDEKLF
TRBD1	TRBV6-5	13	ASSSTGGGQEKLF
TRBD2	TRBV13	14	ASSLASGGNTGELF
TRBD1	TRBV2	13	ASTRDRGNTGELF
TRBD1	TRBV11-2	11	ASSPLGTGKAF
-	TRBV7-2	11	ASSLLGNHEQY
TRBD1	TRBV18	14	ASSPPRGPITGELF
TRBD1	TRBV18	12	ASSLEGAWTEAF
-	TRBV18	13	ASSPPNDRRYEQY
-	TRBV20-1	8	SAKDRGYT
-	TRBV9	14	ASSVAAGLSTDTQY
TRBD2	TRBV7-8	15	ASSPKLAGARGDEQF
-	TRBV27	10	ASSFYRGEQY